Each of the 3 T cell receptor beta chains below was sequenced from the same sample in a study of T cell changes during pregnancy in multiple sclerosis. Clones were sequenced by immunoSEQ multiplex PCR, and TCRdb holds only the in-frame ones, with some missing. The table has around 80,000 clones, 94% seen once. The specimen comprised peripheral blood, sampled in the second trimester of pregnancy. The receptors were sampled from a female donor in good health, enrolled as a control in a pregnancy study.

In nucleotides, the CDR3 is TGTGCCAGCACAGAAGCGGCAGGGGGCATCGGTGGCTACACCTTC. It encodes CASTEAAGGIGGYTF. The gene calls are TRBV2 and TRBJ1-2; 8 bases map to TRBD1. V was pared by 7 bases and J by 7 bases, with 14 bases of the junction left unmatched. Germline CDR1 is SNHLY and CDR2 is FYNNEI. The CDR3 sequence is 15 residues long. Full variable domain (outside the CDR3, taken from reference TRBV2 and TRBJ1-2): EPEVTQTPSHQVTQMGQEVILRCVPISNHLYFYWYRQILGQKVEFLVSFYNNEISEKSEIFDDQFSVERPDGSNFTLKIRSTKLEDSAMYFCASTEAAGGIGGYTFGSGTRLTVV.

This sequence joins TRBV19 and TRBJ2-3; D might be TRBD2 (6 bases). The V end lost 1 base, the J end lost 6 bases, and 17 bases lay between the germline ends. The CDR3 is 16 amino acids. Germline CDR1 and CDR2: LNHDA and SQIVND (reference sequence). The CDR3 reads CASSIVPREDLDTQYF. Written as DNA, the CDR3 is TGTGCCAGTAGTATAGTACCCAGGGAGGACTTGGATACGCAGTATTTT. Full variable domain (missing parts from reference TRBV19 and TRBJ2-3): DGGITQSPKYLFRKEGQNVTLSCEQNLNHDAMYWYRQDPGQGLRLIYYSQIVNDFQKGDIAEGYSVSREKKESFPLTVTSAQKNPTAFYLCASSIVPREDLDTQYFGPGTRLTVL.

The sample holds one count of this clone. The chain recombines TRBV7-9 with TRBJ1-4; no reliable D call. Deletions cut 5 bases from V and 3 bases from J, with 10 bases between. Per the germline V gene, CDR1 is SEHNR and CDR2 is FQNEAQ (reference sequence). There are 14 residues in the CDR3. Written as DNA, the CDR3 is TGTGCCAGCAGCCCCGGTATAGCTAATGAAAAACTGTTTTTT. Translated, it gives CASSPGIANEKLFF.